Below are 24 T cell receptor beta chains sequenced from a single sample in a study of graft-versus-host responses after intestinal transplantation. Clones were sequenced by immunoSEQ multiplex PCR, and TCRdb holds only the in-frame ones, with some missing. The repertoire consists of just over 20,000 clones, with about 91% occurring once and the leading ten covering approximately 4.9%. Material: PBMCs, obtained more than 62 days after intestinal transplantation. The origin of the receptors is a human patient who received an intestinal transplant, so some T cells may come from the graft donor.

The chain is built from TRBV30 and TRBJ2-1, with a weak D call TRBD1 (5 bases). Trimming shortened V by 0 bases and J by 4 bases, and 10 bases separated the two germline ends. Germline CDR1 GTSNPN, CDR2 SVGIG (reference sequence). This CDR3 region has 14 residues. CDR3 residues: CAWSVLQGYNEQFF. As DNA, the CDR3 is TGTGCCTGGAGTGTACTCCAGGGTTACAATGAGCAGTTCTTC.

The chain couples TRBV11-3 to TRBJ1-4; 10 bases are a match to TRBD1. The CDR3 spans 17 residues. Germline CDR1 is SGHNT and CDR2 is YENEEA. The ends lost 4 bases at V and 7 bases at J; junction bases unmatched: 12. The CDR3 DNA sequence: TGTGCCAGCAGCTCACCGGCGGGGACAGGGGTTCGTGAAAAACTGTTTTTT. Its translation: CASSSPAGTGVREKLFF.

The chain uses TRBV7-9 and TRBJ2-7; 11 nucleotides match TRBD1. From germline, CDR1 is SEHNR and CDR2 FQNEAQ (reference sequence). The CDR3 covers 15 residues. Trimming removed 4 bases from V and 2 bases from J; junction bases left unmatched: 4. The CDR3 DNA follows: TGTGCCAGCAGCTCGGGACAGGGGGTACCCTACGAGCAGTACTTC. Protein: CASSSGQGVPYEQYF.

The rearrangement joins TRBV7-7 to TRBJ2-5, with D perhaps given as TRBD1 or TRBD2 (5 bases each). CDR3 length: 15 amino acids. The germline CDR1 and CDR2 sequences are SSHAT and FNYEAQ (reference sequence). V was pared by 1 base and J by 2 bases, with 11 bases between. DNA for the CDR3: TGTGCCAGCAGCTTAGAGAGGGGTCGACAAGAGACCCAGTACTTC. Translation: CASSLERGRQETQYF.

The rearrangement joins TRBV27 to TRBJ2-7, with 9 bases aligning to TRBD1. The germline gives CDR1 MNHEY, CDR2 SMNVEV (reference sequence). This CDR3 has 13 residues. V lost 5 bases and J lost 5; bases outside the gene matches: 4. CDR3 nucleotides: TGTGCCAGCAGTCACAGGGGGCCCGACGAGCAGTACTTC. This gives the protein CASSHRGPDEQYF.

The genes are TRBV4-1 and TRBJ1-6; possibly TRBD1 for D (5 bases). Trimming removed 6 bases from V and 7 bases from J, with 16 bases in between. The CDR3 extends over 15 amino acids. Germline CDR1 is MGHRA and CDR2 is YSYEKL. The CDR3 protein is CASSPEGLANSPLHF. CDR3 DNA sequence: TGCGCCAGCAGTCCCGAGGGGCTGGCAAATTCACCCCTCCACTTT.

This chain connects TRBV6-6 to TRBJ1-2, with D hard to call. This CDR3 has 14 amino acids. Deletions cut 0 bases from V and 8 bases from J, with 13 bases between. The germline V gene encodes CDR1 MNHNY and CDR2 SVGAGI (reference sequence). The CDR3 DNA follows: TGTGCCAGCAGTTACTCGGGAAGGAGAGAGGGCTACACCTTC. It codes for CASSYSGRREGYTF.

The chain is built from TRBV19 and TRBJ2-7; weak D call: TRBD2 (6 bases). The CDR3 runs to 14 residues. Trimming shortened V by 10 bases and J by 2 bases, and 18 bases separated the two germline ends. In germline, CDR1 is LNHDA, CDR2 SQIVND (reference sequence). CDR3 bases: TGTGCCACGAAGGAGACAGCGGGCGCCTACGAGCAGTACTTC. Translation: CATKETAGAYEQYF.

The chain combines TRBV6-5 with TRBJ2-7; D remains unclear. Trimming removed 8 bases from V and 5 bases from J, with 13 bases in between. This CDR3 contains 12 residues. Germline V gene sequence: CDR1 MNHEY, CDR2 SVGAGI. CDR3 in amino acids: CASLSFQNEQYF. In nucleotides, the CDR3 is TGTGCCAGCCTAAGCTTCCAAAACGAGCAGTACTTC.

This clone was observed a few times. V gene TRBV4-3 combines with J gene TRBJ2-7; 11 bases align to TRBD2. Germline V gene sequence: CDR1 LGHNA, CDR2 YSLEER. The CDR3 runs to 16 residues. V dropped 0 bases and J dropped 4; count of bases not matched to a gene: 5. The CDR3 DNA sequence: TGCGCCAGCAGCCAAGACTCTACTAGCGGGGGATACGAGCAGTACTTC. This sequence encodes CASSQDSTSGGYEQYF.

V is TRBV7-2 and J is TRBJ2-7; D is uncertain. CDR3 length: 12 residues. The V gene lost 2 bases and the J gene lost 1 base, with 3 bases spanning the gap. The germline V gene has CDR1 SGHTA and CDR2 FQGNSA. CDR3 in DNA: TGTGCCAGCAGCTTACGTTCCTACGAGCAGTACTTC. It is translated as CASSLRSYEQYF.

The J gene is TRBJ2-3, the V gene TRBV5-1; either TRBD1 or TRBD2 may supply D (5 bases each). V was trimmed by 1 base and J by 2 bases, leaving 20 bases between them. The CDR3 length is 18 residues. Germline CDR1 SGHRS, CDR2 YFSETQ. The CDR3 nucleotides are TGCGCCAGCAGCTTGCATGACTTGACGGGACGGGTCACAGATACGCAGTATTTT. It is translated as CASSLHDLTGRVTDTQYF.

V gene TRBV27 combines with J gene TRBJ1-2; D possibly corresponds to TRBD1 (5 bases). CDR3 length: 15 residues. Germline assignment: CDR1 MNHEY and CDR2 SMNVEV (reference sequence). The ends were cut back, 6 bases at V and 4 bases at J, with 18 bases in the middle. CDR3 amino acids: CASSFGEGTVYGYTF. The CDR3 coding sequence is TGTGCCAGCAGCTTTGGTGAAGGGACGGTCTATGGCTACACCTTC.

This clone was seen just once. The junction differs from germline at one of its ends, possibly a read error. The genes are TRBV11-2 and TRBJ2-3; 8 positions agree with TRBD1. This CDR3 spans 15 amino acids. CDR1 is SGHAT, CDR2 FQNNGV, per germline. CDR3 DNA: TGTGCCAGCAGCCTAGACAGGGGTTTAACAGATACGCAGTATTTT. Translating gives CASSLDRGLTDTQYF.

This clone was observed a single time. The chain carries TRBV2 and TRBJ1-1; 7 bases match TRBD1. The germline CDR1 and CDR2 sequences are SNHLY and FYNNEI. CDR3 size: 15 residues. V lost 7 bases and J lost 0; bases outside the gene matches: 8. The CDR3 loop is CASIRAQGVNTEAFF. CDR3 DNA: TGTGCCAGCATTAGGGCCCAGGGGGTGAACACTGAAGCTTTCTTT.

The chain uses TRBV15 and TRBJ2-1; D may correspond to TRBD1 or TRBD2 (5 bases each). There are 18 residues in the CDR3. CDR1 and CDR2 (germline): LNHNV, YYDKDF (reference sequence). Trimming took 1 base from V and 9 from J, leaving 25 bases between them. The CDR3 loop reads CATSRGDGVVEVDGEQFF. In DNA form, the CDR3 reads TGTGCCACCAGCAGAGGGGACGGCGTAGTAGAGGTCGATGGTGAGCAGTTCTTC.

The chain couples TRBV18 to TRBJ2-1; perhaps D is TRBD1 or TRBD2 (5 bases each). Trimming cost V 8 bases and J 6 bases, with 14 bases left between them. CDR1 is KGHSH and CDR2 is LQKENI in the germline V gene. The CDR3 covers 13 residues. The CDR3 DNA reads TGTGCCAGCCGAGGGGCGGTTATCAATGAGCAGTTCTTC. Its protein product is CASRGAVINEQFF.

V gene TRBV19 combines with J gene TRBJ1-1, with D possibly matching TRBD1 (5 bases). There are 15 residues in the CDR3. Trimming cost V 3 bases and J 1 base, with 12 bases left between them. Germline V lookup: CDR1 LNHDA, CDR2 SQIVND (reference sequence). CDR3 coding DNA: TGTGCCAGTAGTATGCCGGGACCGGAGAACACTGAAGCTTTCTTT. It codes for CASSMPGPENTEAFF. Supplemented by reference TRBV19 and TRBJ1-1, the full variable domain reads DGGITQSPKYLFRKEGQNVTLSCEQNLNHDAMYWYRQDPGQGLRLIYYSQIVNDFQKGDIAEGYSVSREKKESFPLTVTSAQKNPTAFYLCASSMPGPENTEAFFGQGTRLTVV.

This chain links TRBV6-5 with TRBJ1-5; no reliable D call. The CDR3 covers 12 residues. Germline V gene lookup returns CDR1 MNHEY and CDR2 SVGAGI. Trimming took off 6 bases at V and 7 bases at J, with 10 bases between the two ends. The CDR3 protein is CASRTPGQPQHF. CDR3 sequence (DNA): TGTGCCAGCAGGACGCCTGGGCAGCCCCAGCATTTT.

The rearrangement joins TRBV30 to TRBJ2-7; D is unresolved. This CDR3 has 17 amino acids. V was clipped by 2 bases and J by 0 bases, with 20 bases between them. Looked up from germline, CDR1 is GTSNPN and CDR2 is SVGIG (reference sequence). Written as DNA, the CDR3 is TGTGCCTGGAGTAAACTTACCGGGTACTGGGCCTCCTACGAGCAGTACTTC. It yields the protein CAWSKLTGYWASYEQYF.

This clone was observed a single time. The chain carries TRBV18 and TRBJ2-7, with TRBD1 matching 7 bases. This CDR3 has 16 amino acids. J was trimmed by 1 base and V by 6 bases; bases with no gene match: 12. CDR1 and CDR2 (germline): KGHSH, LQKENI. The CDR3 region is CASSSPGTEGSYEQYF. In nucleotides, the CDR3 is TGTGCCAGCTCGTCTCCGGGGACAGAGGGGTCCTACGAGCAGTACTTC.

V usage is TRBV5-6 and J usage is TRBJ2-3, with 11 positions matching TRBD2. Germline assignment: CDR1 SGHDT and CDR2 YYEEEE. The CDR3 is 15 amino acids. Trimming took 4 bases from V and 8 from J; bases not matched to a gene: 9. The CDR3 DNA is TGTGCCAGCAGCACTCAACTAGCGGGGGAGGTTACGCAGTATTTT. It is translated as CASSTQLAGEVTQYF.

This chain links TRBV4-1 with TRBJ1-5; no clear D gene. The CDR3 is 17 residues long. V shed 1 base and J shed 0 bases, with 13 bases lying between them. In germline, CDR1 is MGHRA, CDR2 YSYEKL. DNA of the CDR3: TGCGCCAGCAGCCAAGCTGACCAGTTTTTTAGCAATCAGCCCCAGCATTTT. Translated, it gives CASSQADQFFSNQPQHF.

This clone was counted once. The genes are TRBV11-3 and TRBJ2-7, with a tentative D call TRBD2 (6 bases). Per germline, CDR1 SGHNT and CDR2 YENEEA. V lost 5 bases to trimming and J lost 0 bases, with 20 bases between them. The CDR3 extends over 17 amino acids. Here the CDR3 DNA reads TGTGCCAGCAGCCCAAGGGGCCGGGACTCGAGCTCCTACGAGCAGTACTTC. Its translation: CASSPRGRDSSSYEQYF.